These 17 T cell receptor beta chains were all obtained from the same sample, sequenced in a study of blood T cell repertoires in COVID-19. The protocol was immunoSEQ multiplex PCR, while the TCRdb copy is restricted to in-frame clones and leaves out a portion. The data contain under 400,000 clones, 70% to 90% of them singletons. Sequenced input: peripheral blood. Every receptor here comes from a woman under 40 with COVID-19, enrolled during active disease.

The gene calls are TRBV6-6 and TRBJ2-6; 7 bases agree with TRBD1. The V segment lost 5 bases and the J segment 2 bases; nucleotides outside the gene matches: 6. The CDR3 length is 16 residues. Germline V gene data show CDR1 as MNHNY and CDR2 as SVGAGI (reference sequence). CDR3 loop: CASSGQVLAGANVLTF. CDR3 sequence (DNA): TGTGCCAGCAGTGGACAGGTTCTGGCTGGGGCCAACGTCCTGACTTTC.

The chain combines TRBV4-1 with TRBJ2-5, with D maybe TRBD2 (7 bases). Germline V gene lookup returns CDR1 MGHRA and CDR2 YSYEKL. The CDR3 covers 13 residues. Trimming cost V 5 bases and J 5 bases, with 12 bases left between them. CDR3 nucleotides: TGCGCCAGCAGCAGAGGGGGGGTGGAGACCCAGTACTTC. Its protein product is CASSRGGVETQYF.

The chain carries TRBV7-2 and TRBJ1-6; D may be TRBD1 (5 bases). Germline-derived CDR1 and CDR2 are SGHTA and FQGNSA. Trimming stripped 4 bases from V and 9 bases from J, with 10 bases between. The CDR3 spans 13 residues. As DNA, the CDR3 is TGTGCCAGCAGCTCAAGGGGAGGTTCACCCCTCCACTTT. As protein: CASSSRGGSPLHF.

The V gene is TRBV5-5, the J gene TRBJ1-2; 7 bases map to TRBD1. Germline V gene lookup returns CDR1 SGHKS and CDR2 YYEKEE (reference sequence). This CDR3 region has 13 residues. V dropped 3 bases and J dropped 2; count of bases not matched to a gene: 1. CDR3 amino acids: CASSSTGNYGYTF. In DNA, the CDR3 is TGTGCCAGCAGCTCGACAGGGAACTATGGCTACACCTTC.

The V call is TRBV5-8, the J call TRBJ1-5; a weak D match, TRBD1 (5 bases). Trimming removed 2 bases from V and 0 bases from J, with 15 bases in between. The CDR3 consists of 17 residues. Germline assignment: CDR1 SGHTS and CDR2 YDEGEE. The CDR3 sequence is CASSFFETGYSNQPQHF. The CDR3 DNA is TGTGCCAGCAGCTTCTTCGAAACAGGTTATAGCAATCAGCCCCAGCATTTT.

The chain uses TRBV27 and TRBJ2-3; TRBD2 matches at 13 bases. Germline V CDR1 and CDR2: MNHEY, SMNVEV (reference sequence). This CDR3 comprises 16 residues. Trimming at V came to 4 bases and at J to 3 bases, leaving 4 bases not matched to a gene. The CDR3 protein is CASSSGLAGDTDTQYF. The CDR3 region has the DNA TGTGCCAGCAGTTCTGGACTAGCGGGGGATACAGATACGCAGTATTTT.

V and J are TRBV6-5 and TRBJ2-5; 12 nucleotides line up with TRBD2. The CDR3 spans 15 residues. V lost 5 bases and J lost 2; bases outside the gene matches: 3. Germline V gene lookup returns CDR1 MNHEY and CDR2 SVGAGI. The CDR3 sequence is CASSPGLAGQETQYF. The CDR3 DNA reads TGTGCCAGCAGTCCCGGACTAGCGGGGCAAGAGACCCAGTACTTC.

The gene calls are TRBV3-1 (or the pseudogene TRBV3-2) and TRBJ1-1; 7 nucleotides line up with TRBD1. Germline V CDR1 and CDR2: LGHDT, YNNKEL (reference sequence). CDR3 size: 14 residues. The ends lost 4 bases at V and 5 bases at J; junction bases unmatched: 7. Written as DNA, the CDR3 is TGTGCCAGCAGCCTAGGTACAGGGGTTACTGAAGCTTTCTTT. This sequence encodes CASSLGTGVTEAFF.

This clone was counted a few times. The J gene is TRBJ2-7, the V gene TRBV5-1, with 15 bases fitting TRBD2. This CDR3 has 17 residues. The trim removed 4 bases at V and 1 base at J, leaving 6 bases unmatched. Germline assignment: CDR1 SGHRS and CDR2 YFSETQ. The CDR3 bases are TGCGCCAGCAGCCTGGGACTAGCGGGAGGTCGGTCCTACGAGCAGTACTTC. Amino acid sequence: CASSLGLAGGRSYEQYF.

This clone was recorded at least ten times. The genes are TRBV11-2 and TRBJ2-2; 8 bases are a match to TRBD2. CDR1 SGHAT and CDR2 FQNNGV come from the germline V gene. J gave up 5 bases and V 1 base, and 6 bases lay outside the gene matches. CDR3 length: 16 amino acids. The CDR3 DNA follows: TGTGCCAGCAGCTTAGCCGGGAGGGCCGCAACCGGGGAGCTGTTTTTT. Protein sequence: CASSLAGRAATGELFF.

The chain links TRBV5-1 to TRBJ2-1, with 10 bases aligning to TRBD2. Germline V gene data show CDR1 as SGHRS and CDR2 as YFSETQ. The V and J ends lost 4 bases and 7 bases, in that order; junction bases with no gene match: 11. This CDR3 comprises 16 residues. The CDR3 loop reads CASSGHLAGAGNEQFF. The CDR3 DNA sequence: TGCGCCAGCAGCGGCCACCTAGCGGGAGCAGGAAATGAGCAGTTCTTC.

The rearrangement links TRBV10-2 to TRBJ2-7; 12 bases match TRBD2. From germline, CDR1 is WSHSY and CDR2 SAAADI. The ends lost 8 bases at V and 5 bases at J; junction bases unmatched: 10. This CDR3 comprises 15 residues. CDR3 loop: CASANPGLAGHEQYF. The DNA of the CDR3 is TGCGCCAGCGCAAATCCGGGACTAGCGGGCCACGAGCAGTACTTC.

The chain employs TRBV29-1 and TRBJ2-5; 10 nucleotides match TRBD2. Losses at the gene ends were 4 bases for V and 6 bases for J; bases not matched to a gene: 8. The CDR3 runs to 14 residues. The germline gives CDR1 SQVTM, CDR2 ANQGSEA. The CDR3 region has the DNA TGCAGCGTTGGCCAACCTAGCGGGAGTCAGACCCAGTACTTC. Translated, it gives CSVGQPSGSQTQYF. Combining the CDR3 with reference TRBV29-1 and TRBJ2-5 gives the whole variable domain SAVISQKPSRDICQRGTSLTIQCQVDSQVTMMFWYRQQPGQSLTLIATANQGSEATYESGFVIDKFPISRPNLTFSTLTVSNMSPEDSSIYLCSVGQPSGSQTQYFGPGTRLLVL.

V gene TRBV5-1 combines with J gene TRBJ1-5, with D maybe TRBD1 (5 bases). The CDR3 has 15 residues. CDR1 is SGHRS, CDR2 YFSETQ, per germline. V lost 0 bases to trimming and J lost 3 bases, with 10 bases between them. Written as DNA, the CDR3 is TGCGCCAGCAGCTTGGAGGCAGGGAACAATCAGCCCCAGCATTTT. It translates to CASSLEAGNNQPQHF.

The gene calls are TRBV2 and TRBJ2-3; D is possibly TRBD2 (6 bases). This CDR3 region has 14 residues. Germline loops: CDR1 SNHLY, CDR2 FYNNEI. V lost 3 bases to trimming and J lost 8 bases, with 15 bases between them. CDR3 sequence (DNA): TGTGCCAGCAGTGAGGGCGGGAAGGCTTCTACGCAGTATTTT. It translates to CASSEGGKASTQYF.

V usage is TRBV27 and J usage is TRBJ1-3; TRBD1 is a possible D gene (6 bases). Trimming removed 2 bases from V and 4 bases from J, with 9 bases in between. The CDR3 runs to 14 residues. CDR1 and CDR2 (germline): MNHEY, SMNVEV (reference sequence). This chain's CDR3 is CASSLTGNGNTIYF. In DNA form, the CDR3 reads TGTGCCAGCAGTTTAACAGGGAACGGAAACACCATATATTTT.

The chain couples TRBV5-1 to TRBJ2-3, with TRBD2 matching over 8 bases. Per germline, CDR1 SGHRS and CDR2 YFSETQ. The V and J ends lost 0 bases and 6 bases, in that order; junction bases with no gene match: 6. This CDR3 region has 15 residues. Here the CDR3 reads CASSLDGRAGDTQYF. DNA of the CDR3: TGCGCCAGCAGCTTGGACGGGAGGGCCGGGGATACGCAGTATTTT. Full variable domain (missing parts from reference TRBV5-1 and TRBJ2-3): KAGVTQTPRYLIKTRGQQVTLSCSPISGHRSVSWYQQTPGQGLQFLFEYFSETQRNKGNFPGRFSGRQFSNSRSEMNVSTLELGDSALYLCASSLDGRAGDTQYFGPGTRLTVL.